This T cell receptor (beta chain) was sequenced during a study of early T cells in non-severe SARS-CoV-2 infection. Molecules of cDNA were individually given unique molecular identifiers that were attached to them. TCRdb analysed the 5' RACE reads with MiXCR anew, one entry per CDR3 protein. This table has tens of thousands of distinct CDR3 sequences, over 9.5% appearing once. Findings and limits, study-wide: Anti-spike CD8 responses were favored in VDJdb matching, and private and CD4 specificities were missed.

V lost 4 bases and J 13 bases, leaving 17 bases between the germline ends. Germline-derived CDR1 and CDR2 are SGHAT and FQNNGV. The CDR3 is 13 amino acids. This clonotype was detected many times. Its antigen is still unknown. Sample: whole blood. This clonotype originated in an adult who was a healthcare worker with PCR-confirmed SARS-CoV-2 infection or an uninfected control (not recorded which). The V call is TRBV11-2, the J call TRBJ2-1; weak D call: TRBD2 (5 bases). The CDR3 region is CASSSLLGVGQFF. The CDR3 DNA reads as TGTGCCAGCAGCTCTCTCTTGGGAGTAGGTCAGTTCTTC.